Shown below are 27 T cell receptor beta chains from a single sample sequenced in a study of regulatory T cells in long-lasting Graves disease. Time point reported: persistent/refractory GD, antithyroid drugs over 5 years with positive TRAb. From PBMCs, RNA was extracted and then used to make the TCR library. Construction of TCR beta libraries relied on iRepertoire HTBI primers and on Arm-PCR targeting CDR3 regions. TCRdb itself ran the multiplex PCR reads through MiXCR, one entry per CDR3 protein. Of 400,000 to 500,000 distinct CDR3 sequences detected, under 25% appear once; the ten largest clones hold around 13%. The specimen was peripheral blood mononuclear cells (PBMCs), collected when the disease was refractory, from a patient treated with antithyroid drugs. The receptors were gathered from a female donor with Graves disease.

This chain uses TRBV7-2 with TRBJ1-2, with D hard to call. This CDR3 comprises 14 residues. V gave up 0 bases and J gave up 3 bases, with 8 bases separating them. The germline V gene encodes CDR1 SGHTA and CDR2 FQGNSA. CDR3 amino acids: CASSLASGDYGYTF. The CDR3 DNA follows: TGTGCCAGCAGCTTAGCGAGCGGGGACTATGGCTACACCTTC.

This clonotype was counted ten times or more. This sequence joins TRBV12-3 or TRBV12-4 and TRBJ1-3; D is ambiguous. The CDR3 contains 17 residues. Trimming shortened V by 8 bases and J by 4 bases, and 24 bases separated the two germline ends. CDR3 nucleotide sequence: TGTGCCAGCCTGTTTTGGTTTGCCCAATCGAGAGGAAACACCATATATTTT. This sequence encodes CASLFWFAQSRGNTIYF.

This clonotype turned up a few times. This rearrangement joins TRBV4-3 to TRBJ2-5; no definite D call. Trimming pared 1 base from V and 5 bases from J, leaving 11 bases between. CDR1 and CDR2 (germline): LGHNA, YSLEER. The CDR3 is made up of 14 amino acids. The CDR3 reads CASSQGFYRETQYF. Here the CDR3 DNA reads TGCGCCAGCAGCCAAGGGTTCTATAGGGAGACCCAGTACTTC.

This chain uses TRBV5-6 with TRBJ2-7; maybe TRBD1 (5 bases). CDR1 is SGHDT and CDR2 is YYEEEE in the germline V gene. CDR3 length equals 15 residues. V was pared by 2 bases and J by 4 bases, with 16 bases between. CDR3 loop: CASSFETAPEYEQYF. For the CDR3, the DNA is TGTGCCAGCAGCTTTGAGACAGCACCAGAGTACGAGCAGTACTTC.

J is TRBJ2-7 and V is TRBV29-1; 10 bases line up with TRBD2. The V gene's germline CDR1 is SQVTM and CDR2 ANQGSEA. With 0 bases clipped from V and 4 bases from J, the junction kept 9 bases outside the gene matches. The CDR3 runs to 16 residues. In nucleotides, the CDR3 is TGCAGCGTTGAAGATCAATCTAGCGGGAGACGATACGAGCAGTACTTC. Protein sequence: CSVEDQSSGRRYEQYF.

This clonotype has only a few counts. This chain uses TRBV2 with TRBJ2-3; D not certain. Germline assignment: CDR1 SNHLY and CDR2 FYNNEI. The CDR3 totals 13 residues. Trimming removed 7 bases from V and 3 bases from J, with 11 bases in between. The CDR3 spells CASTGFQTDTQYF. The CDR3 region has the DNA TGTGCCAGCACTGGCTTTCAGACAGATACGCAGTATTTT. Drawing the rest from reference TRBV2 and TRBJ2-3, the complete variable domain is EPEVTQTPSHQVTQMGQEVILRCVPISNHLYFYWYRQILGQKVEFLVSFYNNEISEKSEIFDDQFSVERPDGSNFTLKIRSTKLEDSAMYFCASTGFQTDTQYFGPGTRLTVL.

Worth noting for this clonotype: This may come from a read error, since a much larger clone is one base off. The chain links TRBV7-3 to TRBJ2-7; TRBD2 might be the D (5 bases). The CDR3 runs 15 residues. The ends were cut back, 4 bases at V and 3 bases at J, with 16 bases in the middle. CDR1 SGHTA and CDR2 FQGTGA come from the germline V gene. Here the CDR3 DNA reads TGTGCCAGCAGCTCAGCGGCAGGTCAGGTCTACGAGCAGTACTTC. Translating it yields CASSSAAGQVYEQYF.

This clonotype was seen many times. This chain uses TRBV27 with TRBJ1-2, with 8 bases that match TRBD1. Germline assignment: CDR1 MNHEY and CDR2 SMNVEV (reference sequence). There are 13 residues in the CDR3. V trimming: 5 bases; J trimming: 7 bases; junction bases outside the gene matches: 6. The DNA of the CDR3 is TGTGCCAGCAGTCCCGGACAGGGCGGTGGCTACACCTTC. As protein: CASSPGQGGGYTF.

The chain combines TRBV19 with TRBJ1-4, with 7 bases lining up with TRBD1. The CDR3 loop spans 14 amino acids. In germline, CDR1 is LNHDA, CDR2 SQIVND (reference sequence). Trimming took 4 bases from V and 5 from J; bases not matched to a gene: 4. The CDR3 DNA reads as TGTGCCAGTAGTAACAGGGGATACAATGAAAAACTGTTTTTT. This encodes CASSNRGYNEKLFF.

This clonotype was seen only a few times. This chain uses TRBV10-3 with TRBJ1-3, with no clear D. Trimming removed 7 bases from V and 0 bases from J, with 10 bases in between. Germline V gene sequence: CDR1 ENHRY, CDR2 SYGVKD. The CDR3 runs 14 residues. The CDR3 sequence is CAIKGSYSGNTIYF. CDR3 in DNA: TGTGCCATCAAAGGGTCTTACTCTGGAAACACCATATATTTT.

A word on this clonotype: With a much larger clone just one base away, this may be a read error. The V gene is TRBV6-5, the J gene TRBJ1-2; D is uncertain. Germline-derived CDR1 and CDR2 are MNHEY and SVGAGI. CDR3 length: 12 residues. The DNA of the CDR3 is TGTGCCGGCAGTTACGGCGTCTATGGCTACACCTTC. Translated: CAGSYGVYGYTF.

A few counts support this clonotype. The chain links TRBV7-9 to TRBJ1-6; D ambiguous. The V end lost 2 bases, the J end lost 7 bases, and 15 bases lay between the germline ends. Germline CDR1 and CDR2: SEHNR and FQNEAQ (reference sequence). The CDR3 covers 16 residues. CDR3 DNA sequence: TGTGCCAGCAGCTTATTTAGCAGGAGCCGGAATTCACCCCTCCACTTT. The encoded protein is CASSLFSRSRNSPLHF.

This clonotype has at least ten counts. The chain links TRBV2 to TRBJ2-7; D is unclear. This CDR3 comprises 10 residues. CDR1 is SNHLY, CDR2 FYNNEI, per germline. Trimming stripped 7 bases from V and 4 bases from J, with 5 bases between. DNA for the CDR3: TGTGCCAGCAAGGTTTACGAGCAGTACTTC. It specifies CASKVYEQYF. The whole variable domain, filled in from reference TRBV2 and TRBJ2-7, reads EPEVTQTPSHQVTQMGQEVILRCVPISNHLYFYWYRQILGQKVEFLVSFYNNEISEKSEIFDDQFSVERPDGSNFTLKIRSTKLEDSAMYFCASKVYEQYFGPGTRLTVT.

There are many counts of this clonotype. Here the CDR3 DNA reads TGCAGCGTTGAAGGCCCCGCCGATAGCACAGGGAGGGACATTCAGTACTTC. Encoded protein: CSVEGPADSTGRDIQYF. The genes are TRBV29-1 and TRBJ2-4, with a possible D match to TRBD2 (7 bases). This CDR3 is built from 17 residues. The V gene lost 1 base and the J gene lost 8 bases, with 24 bases spanning the gap. CDR1 is SQVTM, CDR2 ANQGSEA, per germline.

This clonotype was detected ten times or more. The J gene is TRBJ2-5, the V gene TRBV6-1; no definite D call. With 3 bases removed from V and 1 base from J, the gap between germline ends came to 6 bases. This CDR3 contains 13 residues. Germline values: CDR1 MNHNS, CDR2 SASEGT. The CDR3 loop reads CASSDNRQETQYF. CDR3 nucleotides: TGTGCCAGCAGTGACAACCGCCAAGAGACCCAGTACTTC.

Concerning this clonotype itself: A much larger clone lies a single base off, so this may be a read error. The conserved closing phenylalanine or tryptophan is absent in this CDR3, likely reflecting a read error. The chain couples TRBV10-3 to TRBJ1-1; 10 bases are a match to TRBD1. Germline trimming cut 3 bases from V and 8 bases from J; bases unmatched to any gene: 9. This CDR3 has 15 residues. Per the germline V gene, CDR1 is ENHRY and CDR2 is SYGVKD. CDR3 loop: CAISDFDRGPPEAFL. Written as DNA, the CDR3 is TGTGCCATCAGTGATTTTGACAGGGGGCCACCCGAAGCTTTCCTT.

V gene TRBV28 combines with J gene TRBJ1-2; D ambiguous. CDR1 is MDHEN and CDR2 is SYDVKM in the germline V gene. This CDR3 is built from 16 residues. V was trimmed by 6 bases and J by 4 bases, leaving 21 bases between them. This CDR3 is CASSQDPASGPYGYTF. The DNA of the CDR3 is TGTGCCAGCAGCCAAGATCCGGCGTCTGGGCCCTATGGCTACACCTTC.

The chain is built from TRBV20-1 and TRBJ1-4; D remains unclear. The germline V gene encodes CDR1 DFQATT and CDR2 SNEGSKA (reference sequence). The length of the CDR3 is 11 residues. The CDR3 DNA reads as TGCAGCGTAGCAACTAATGAAAAACTGTTTTTT. Residues: CSVATNEKLFF.

The gene calls are TRBV14 and TRBJ2-1, with TRBD2 matching over 13 bases. CDR3 size: 17 residues. J gave up 7 bases and V 0 bases, and 6 bases lay outside the gene matches. From germline, CDR1 is SGHDN and CDR2 FVKESK. CDR3 coding DNA: TGTGCCAGCAGCCAAGATCGAGGACTAGCGGGAGTAAATGAGCAGTTCTTC. It codes for CASSQDRGLAGVNEQFF.

The chain recombines TRBV6-1 with TRBJ2-5; no definite D call. The germline V gene has CDR1 MNHNS and CDR2 SASEGT. Trimming took off 6 bases at V and 4 bases at J, with 15 bases between the two ends. The CDR3 sequence is 14 residues long. In DNA form, the CDR3 reads TGTGCCAGCAGCCGTGGACCTCAGCGAGAGACCCAGTACTTC. Its protein product is CASSRGPQRETQYF.

This clonotype was counted many times. The V and J genes are TRBV11-2 and TRBJ1-6; D gene ambiguous. V lost 5 bases and J lost 10, with 12 bases in between. The CDR3 consists of 13 residues. The germline V gene has CDR1 SGHAT and CDR2 FQNNGV. For the CDR3, the DNA is TGTGCCAGCAGCGCCTTCGTCAGCTCACCCCTCCACTTT. Amino acids: CASSAFVSSPLHF.

This clonotype was seen at least ten times. A read error may explain this, as a much larger clone is one base away. V gene TRBV7-2 combines with J gene TRBJ2-7, with TRBD2 as a possible D gene (6 bases). Germline loops: CDR1 SGHTA, CDR2 FQGNSA. V was cut by 0 bases and J by 2 bases, with 11 bases left in between. The CDR3 has 15 residues. CDR3 sequence (DNA): TGTGCCAGCAGCTTAGCTTCAGGCGGGGCCTACGAGCAGTACTTC. Translating gives CASSLASGGAYEQYF.

This clonotype came up many times. This chain links TRBV6-1 with TRBJ1-5, with D unresolved. This CDR3 contains 15 residues. Germline lookup yields CDR1 MNHNS and CDR2 SASEGT. With 6 bases removed from V and 0 bases from J, the gap between germline ends came to 12 bases. In DNA form, the CDR3 reads TGTGCCAGCAGACTTGACGCAAATAGCAATCAGCCCCAGCATTTT. Protein: CASRLDANSNQPQHF.

In regard to this clonotype: The junction and the germline gene differ at one end; a read error may be behind it. V gene TRBV10-3 combines with J gene TRBJ1-1; D unclear. Germline values: CDR1 ENHRY, CDR2 SYGVKD. CDR3 length: 13 amino acids. The CDR3 nucleotides read TGTACCATCCAAAGGATCTCTAACACTGAAGCTTTCTTT. Translated, it gives CTIQRISNTEAFF.

This clonotype was counted ten times or more. This sequence joins TRBV2 and TRBJ2-2; 8 bases are a match to TRBD1. V trimming: 2 bases; J trimming: 7 bases; junction bases outside the gene matches: 6. There are 15 residues in the CDR3. The germline V gene has CDR1 SNHLY and CDR2 FYNNEI. This CDR3 is CASSEQGATSGELFF. CDR3 in DNA: TGTGCCAGCAGTGAACAGGGGGCGACGAGCGGGGAGCTGTTTTTT.

This clonotype has ten or more counts. V gene TRBV27 combines with J gene TRBJ1-1; unclear D gene. Trimming cost V 5 bases and J 0 bases, with 13 bases left between them. Germline V gene data show CDR1 as MNHEY and CDR2 as SMNVEV (reference sequence). There are 15 residues in the CDR3. CDR3 in amino acids: CASSPLNVMNTEAFF. CDR3 DNA sequence: TGTGCCAGCAGTCCTCTAAACGTAATGAACACTGAAGCTTTCTTT.

This clonotype was seen many times. The chain combines TRBV5-1 with TRBJ1-6; no clear D gene. This CDR3 has 12 amino acids. Germline V gene data show CDR1 as SGHRS and CDR2 as YFSETQ. V was shortened by 2 bases and J by 10 bases, with 7 bases between the two germline ends. As DNA, the CDR3 is TGCGCCAGCAGCTTTGCGGGCTCACCCCTCCACTTT. Protein sequence: CASSFAGSPLHF.